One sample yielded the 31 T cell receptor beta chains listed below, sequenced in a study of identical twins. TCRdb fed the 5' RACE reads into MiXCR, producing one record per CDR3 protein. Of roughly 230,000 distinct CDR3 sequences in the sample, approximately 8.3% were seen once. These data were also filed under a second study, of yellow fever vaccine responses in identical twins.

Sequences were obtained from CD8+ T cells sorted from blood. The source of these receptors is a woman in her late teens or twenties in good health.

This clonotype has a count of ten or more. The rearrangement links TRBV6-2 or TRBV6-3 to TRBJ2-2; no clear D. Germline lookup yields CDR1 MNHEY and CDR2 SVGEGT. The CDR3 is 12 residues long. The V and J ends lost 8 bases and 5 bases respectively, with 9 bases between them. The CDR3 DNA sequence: TGTGCCAGCTTAGCCGAGACCGGGGAGCTGTTTTTT. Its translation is CASLAETGELFF.

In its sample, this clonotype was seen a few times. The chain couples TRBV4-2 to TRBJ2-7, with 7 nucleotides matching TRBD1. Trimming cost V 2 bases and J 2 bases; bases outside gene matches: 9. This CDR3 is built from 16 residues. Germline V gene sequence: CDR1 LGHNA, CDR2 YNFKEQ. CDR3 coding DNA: TGTGCCAGCAGCCAACAAAACCTGGGACAGACCTACGAGCAGTACTTC. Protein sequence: CASSQQNLGQTYEQYF.

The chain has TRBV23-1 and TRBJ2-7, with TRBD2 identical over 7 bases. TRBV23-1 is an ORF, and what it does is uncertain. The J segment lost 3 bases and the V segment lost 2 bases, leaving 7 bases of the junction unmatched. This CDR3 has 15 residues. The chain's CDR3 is CASSQMRGRGYEQYF. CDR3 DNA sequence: TGCGCCAGCAGTCAAATGCGAGGGAGGGGCTACGAGCAGTACTTC.

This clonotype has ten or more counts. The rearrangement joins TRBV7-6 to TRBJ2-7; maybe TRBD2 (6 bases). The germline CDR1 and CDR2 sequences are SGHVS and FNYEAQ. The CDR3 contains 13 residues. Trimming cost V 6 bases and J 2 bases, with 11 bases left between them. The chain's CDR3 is CASRPGLTYEQYF. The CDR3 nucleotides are TGTGCCAGCAGACCGGGACTGACCTACGAGCAGTACTTC.

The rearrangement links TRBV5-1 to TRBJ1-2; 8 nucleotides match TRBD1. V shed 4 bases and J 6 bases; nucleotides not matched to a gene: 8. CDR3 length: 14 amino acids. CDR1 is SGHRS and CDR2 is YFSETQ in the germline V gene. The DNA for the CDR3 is TGCGCCAGCAGCGGCAGGGCAGGGGGCGATGGCTACACCTTC. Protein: CASSGRAGGDGYTF.

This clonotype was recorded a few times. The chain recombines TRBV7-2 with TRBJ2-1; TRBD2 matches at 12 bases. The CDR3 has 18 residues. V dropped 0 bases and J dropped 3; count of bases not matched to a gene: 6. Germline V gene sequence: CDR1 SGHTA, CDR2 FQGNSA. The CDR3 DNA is TGTGCCAGCAGCTTAGCAGCCATACTAGCGGGGGGCTACAATGAGCAGTTCTTC. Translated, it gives CASSLAAILAGGYNEQFF. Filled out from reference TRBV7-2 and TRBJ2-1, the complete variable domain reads GAGVSQSPSNKVTEKGKDVELRCDPISGHTALYWYRQSLGQGLEFLIYFQGNSAPDKSGLPSDRFSAERTGGSVSTLTIQRTQQEDSAVYLCASSLAAILAGGYNEQFFGPGTRLTVL.

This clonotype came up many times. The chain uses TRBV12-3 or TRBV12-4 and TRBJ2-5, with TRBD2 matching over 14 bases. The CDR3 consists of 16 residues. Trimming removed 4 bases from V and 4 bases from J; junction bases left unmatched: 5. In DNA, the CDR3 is TGTGCCAGCAGTTCGGGACTAGCGGGAGTCTTAGAGACCCAGTACTTC. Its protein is CASSSGLAGVLETQYF.

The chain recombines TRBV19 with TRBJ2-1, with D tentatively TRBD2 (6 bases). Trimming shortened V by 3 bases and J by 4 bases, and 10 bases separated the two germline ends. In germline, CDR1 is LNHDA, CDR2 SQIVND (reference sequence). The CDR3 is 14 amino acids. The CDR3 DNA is TGTGCCAGTAGTATCTCTGCGGGGTACAATGAGCAGTTCTTC. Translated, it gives CASSISAGYNEQFF.

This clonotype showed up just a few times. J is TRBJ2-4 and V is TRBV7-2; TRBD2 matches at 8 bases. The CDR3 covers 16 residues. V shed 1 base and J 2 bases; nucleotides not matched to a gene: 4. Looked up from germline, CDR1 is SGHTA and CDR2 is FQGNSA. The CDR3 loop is CASSLGLATSKNIQYF. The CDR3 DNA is TGTGCCAGCAGCTTAGGACTAGCGACCTCCAAAAACATTCAGTACTTC. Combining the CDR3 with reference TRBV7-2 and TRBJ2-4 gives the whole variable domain GAGVSQSPSNKVTEKGKDVELRCDPISGHTALYWYRQSLGQGLEFLIYFQGNSAPDKSGLPSDRFSAERTGGSVSTLTIQRTQQEDSAVYLCASSLGLATSKNIQYFGAGTRLSVL.

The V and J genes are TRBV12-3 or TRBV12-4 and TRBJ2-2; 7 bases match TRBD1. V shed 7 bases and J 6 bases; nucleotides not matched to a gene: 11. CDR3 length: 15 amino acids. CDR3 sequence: CASTKGQVLSGELFF. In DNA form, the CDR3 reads TGTGCCAGCACCAAAGGACAGGTTTTGTCCGGGGAGCTGTTTTTT.

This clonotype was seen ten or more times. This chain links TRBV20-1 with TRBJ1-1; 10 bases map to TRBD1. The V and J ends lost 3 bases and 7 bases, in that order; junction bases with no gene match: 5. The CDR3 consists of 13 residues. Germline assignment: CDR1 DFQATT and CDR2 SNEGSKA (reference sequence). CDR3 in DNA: TGCAGTGCTAGGACAGGGGGCTGGATTGAAGCTTTCTTT. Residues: CSARTGGWIEAFF.

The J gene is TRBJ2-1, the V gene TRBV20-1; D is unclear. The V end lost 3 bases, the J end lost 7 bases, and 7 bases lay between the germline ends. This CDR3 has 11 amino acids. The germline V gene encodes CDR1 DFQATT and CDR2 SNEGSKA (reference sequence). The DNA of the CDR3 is TGCAGTGCTAGCTGGGAAAATGAGCAGTTCTTC. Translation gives CSASWENEQFF.

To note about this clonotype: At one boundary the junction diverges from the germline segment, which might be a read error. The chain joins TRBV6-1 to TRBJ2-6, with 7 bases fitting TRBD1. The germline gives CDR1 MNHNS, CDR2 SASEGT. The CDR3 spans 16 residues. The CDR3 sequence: CASSKAGGSGANVLTF. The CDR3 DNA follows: TGTGCCAGCAGTAAAGCAGGGGGCTCTGGGGCCAACGTCCTGACTTTC.

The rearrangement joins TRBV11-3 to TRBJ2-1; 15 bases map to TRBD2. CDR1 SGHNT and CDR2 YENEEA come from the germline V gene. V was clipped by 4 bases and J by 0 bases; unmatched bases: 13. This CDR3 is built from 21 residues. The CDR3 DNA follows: TGTGCCAGCAGCTCGCCCCCTTGGGGGACTAGCGGGGGGCACTCCTACAATGAGCAGTTCTTC. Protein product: CASSSPPWGTSGGHSYNEQFF.

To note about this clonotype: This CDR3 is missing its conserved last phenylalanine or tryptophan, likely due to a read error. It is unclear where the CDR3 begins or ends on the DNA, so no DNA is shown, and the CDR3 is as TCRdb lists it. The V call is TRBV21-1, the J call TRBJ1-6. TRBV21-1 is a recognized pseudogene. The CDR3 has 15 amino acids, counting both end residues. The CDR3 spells CASSSVTRIKAPLHV.

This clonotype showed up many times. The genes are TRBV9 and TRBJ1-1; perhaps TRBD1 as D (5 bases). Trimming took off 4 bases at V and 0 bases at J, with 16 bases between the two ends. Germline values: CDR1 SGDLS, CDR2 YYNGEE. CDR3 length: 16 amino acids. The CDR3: CASSTGGGMLNTEAFF. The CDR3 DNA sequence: TGTGCCAGCAGCACCGGGGGGGGAATGTTGAACACTGAAGCTTTCTTT.

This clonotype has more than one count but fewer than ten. This CDR3 is CSARGQGTSMNTEAFF. The CDR3 DNA sequence: TGCAGTGCTAGGGGACAGGGCACTTCGATGAACACTGAAGCTTTCTTT. The chain carries TRBV20-1 and TRBJ1-1; 9 positions agree with TRBD1. CDR1 DFQATT and CDR2 SNEGSKA come from the germline V gene (reference sequence). The CDR3 runs 16 residues. Losses at the gene ends were 3 bases for V and 0 bases for J; bases not matched to a gene: 8.

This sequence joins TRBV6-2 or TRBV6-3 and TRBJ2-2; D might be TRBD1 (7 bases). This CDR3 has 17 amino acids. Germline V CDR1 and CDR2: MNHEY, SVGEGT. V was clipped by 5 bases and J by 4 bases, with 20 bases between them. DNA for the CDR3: TGTGCCAGCAGTCTCTCCATCCAGGGGGGCGTCACCGGGGAGCTGTTTTTT. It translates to CASSLSIQGGVTGELFF.

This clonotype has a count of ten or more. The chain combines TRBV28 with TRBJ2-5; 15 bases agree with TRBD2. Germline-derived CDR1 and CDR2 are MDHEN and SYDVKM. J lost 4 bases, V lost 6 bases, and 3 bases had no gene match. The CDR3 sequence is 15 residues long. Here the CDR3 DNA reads TGTGCCAGCAGCCCGGGACTAGCGGGAGGAGAGACCCAGTACTTC. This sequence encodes CASSPGLAGGETQYF.

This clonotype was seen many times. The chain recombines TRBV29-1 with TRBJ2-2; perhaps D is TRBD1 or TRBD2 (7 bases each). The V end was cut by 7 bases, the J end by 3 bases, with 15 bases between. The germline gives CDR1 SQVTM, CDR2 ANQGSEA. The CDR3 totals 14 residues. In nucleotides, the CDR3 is TGCAGCGGCGTATCAGGGGGGGACACCGGGGAGCTGTTTTTT. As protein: CSGVSGGDTGELFF.

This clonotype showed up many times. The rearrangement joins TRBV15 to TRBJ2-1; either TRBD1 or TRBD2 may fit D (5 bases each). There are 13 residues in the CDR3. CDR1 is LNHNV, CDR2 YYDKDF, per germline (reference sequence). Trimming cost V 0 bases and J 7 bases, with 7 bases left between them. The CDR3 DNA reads TGTGCCACCAGCAGAGATGGGGGTAATGAGCAGTTCTTC. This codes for CATSRDGGNEQFF.

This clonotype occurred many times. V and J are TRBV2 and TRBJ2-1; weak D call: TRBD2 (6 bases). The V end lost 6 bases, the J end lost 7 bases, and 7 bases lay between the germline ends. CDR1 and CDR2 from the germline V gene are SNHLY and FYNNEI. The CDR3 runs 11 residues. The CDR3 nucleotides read TGTGCCAGCAGGCGGGAAAATGAGCAGTTCTTC. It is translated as CASRRENEQFF.

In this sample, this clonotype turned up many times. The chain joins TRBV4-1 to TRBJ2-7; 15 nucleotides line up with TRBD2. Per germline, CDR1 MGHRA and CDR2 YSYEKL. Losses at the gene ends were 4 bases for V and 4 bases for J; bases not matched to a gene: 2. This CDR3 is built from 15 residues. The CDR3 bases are TGCGCCAGCAGCCCGGGACTAGCGGGGGGTTACGAGCAGTACTTC. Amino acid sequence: CASSPGLAGGYEQYF.

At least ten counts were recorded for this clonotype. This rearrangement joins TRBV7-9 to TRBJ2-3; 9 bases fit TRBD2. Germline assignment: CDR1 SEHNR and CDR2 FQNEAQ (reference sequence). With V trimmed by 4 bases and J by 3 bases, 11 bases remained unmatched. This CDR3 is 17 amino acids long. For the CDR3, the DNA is TGTGCCAGCAGCTCCGGGACTAGCACGCTAAGAACAGATACGCAGTATTTT. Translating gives CASSSGTSTLRTDTQYF. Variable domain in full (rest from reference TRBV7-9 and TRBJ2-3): DTGVSQNPRHKITKRGQNVTFRCDPISEHNRLYWYRQTLGQGPEFLTYFQNEAQLEKSRLLSDRFSAERPKGSFSTLEIQRTEQGDSAMYLCASSSGTSTLRTDTQYFGPGTRLTVL.

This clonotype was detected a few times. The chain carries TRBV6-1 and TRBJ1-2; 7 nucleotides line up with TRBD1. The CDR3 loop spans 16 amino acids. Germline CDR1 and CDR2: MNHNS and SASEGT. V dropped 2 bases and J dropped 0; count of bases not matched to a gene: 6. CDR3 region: CASSERGPLPNYGYTF. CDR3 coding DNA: TGTGCCAGCAGTGAAAGGGGGCCGCTACCTAACTATGGCTACACCTTC.

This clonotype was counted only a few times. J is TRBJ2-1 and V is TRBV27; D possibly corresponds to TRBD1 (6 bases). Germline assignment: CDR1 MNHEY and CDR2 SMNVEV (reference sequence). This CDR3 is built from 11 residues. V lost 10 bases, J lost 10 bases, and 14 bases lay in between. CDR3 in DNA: TGTGCCACCGCGAACAGGGTCGAGCAGTTCTTC. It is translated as CATANRVEQFF.

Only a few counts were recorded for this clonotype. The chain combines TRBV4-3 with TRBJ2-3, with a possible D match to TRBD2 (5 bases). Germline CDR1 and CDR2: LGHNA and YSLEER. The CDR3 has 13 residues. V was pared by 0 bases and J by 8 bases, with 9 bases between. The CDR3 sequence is CASSQDRRGTQYF. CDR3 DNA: TGCGCCAGCAGCCAAGATCGTCGGGGTACGCAGTATTTT.

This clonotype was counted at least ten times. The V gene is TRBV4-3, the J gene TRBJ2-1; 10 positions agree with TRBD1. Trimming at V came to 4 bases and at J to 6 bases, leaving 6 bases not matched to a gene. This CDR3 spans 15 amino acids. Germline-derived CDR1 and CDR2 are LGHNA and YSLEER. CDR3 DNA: TGCGCCAGCAGCCGGGGGACAGGGGTTGCCAATGAGCAGTTCTTC. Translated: CASSRGTGVANEQFF.

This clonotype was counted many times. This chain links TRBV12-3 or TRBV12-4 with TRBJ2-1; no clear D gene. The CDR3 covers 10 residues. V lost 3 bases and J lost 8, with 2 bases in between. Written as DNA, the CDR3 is TGTGCCAGCAGTTTCGATGAGCAGTTCTTC. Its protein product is CASSFDEQFF.

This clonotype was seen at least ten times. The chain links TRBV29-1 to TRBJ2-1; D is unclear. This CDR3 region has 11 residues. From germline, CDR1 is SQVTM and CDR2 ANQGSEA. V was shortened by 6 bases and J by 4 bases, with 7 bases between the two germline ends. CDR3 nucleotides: TGCAGCGTGGACCAATACAATGAGCAGTTCTTC. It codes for CSVDQYNEQFF.

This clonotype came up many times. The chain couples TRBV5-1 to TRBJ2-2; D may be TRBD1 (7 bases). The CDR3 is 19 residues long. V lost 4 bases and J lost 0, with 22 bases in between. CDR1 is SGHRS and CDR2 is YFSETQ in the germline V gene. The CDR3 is CASSPLGGTEHANTGELFF. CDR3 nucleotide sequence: TGCGCCAGCAGCCCCCTTGGCGGGACAGAACACGCGAACACCGGGGAGCTGTTTTTT.